This T cell receptor beta chain comes out of a study of shared clonotypes between healthy human individuals (dated by TCRdb to about 2020). Turning to the overall study: A couple of women and a few men aged 18 to 49 years were included in the cohort. The study deeply sequenced blood TCR repertoires of about 5 healthy adults to estimate repertoire size and the extent of clonotype sharing between individuals. Per donor, leukapheresis produced somewhere between about 0.94 and 10 billion PBMCs. To increase sequencing depth and limit assay-specific biases, TCR repertoire library preparation and sequencing were carried out by different laboratories using diverse techniques. Per donor, three plates each were used for CD4 naive and CD4 memory, two for CD8 naive, and one for CD8 memory.

As concerns this clone: Its antigen is unknown. No much larger clone exists at a distance of one base, and base qualities are not known. The sample holds other DNA sequences that translate to the same CDR3.

A distance of 14 bases separates the germline ends of V and J, which lose 0 bases and 6 bases respectively. The germline V gene supplies CDR1 SGDLS and CDR2 YYNGEE. Including cysteine and phenylalanine, the CDR3 has 15 amino acids. The entry retains the CDR3 DNA only, 45 bases that are in frame from base 1. The donors were healthy, HIV-negative adults with no recently reported acute infections or vaccinations. Only Caucasian adults living in Nashville, Tennessee, USA were represented among the donors. CD4+ T cells were enriched by magnetic negative selection, after which naive cells were positively selected on CD45RA and the negative fraction was taken as the memory subset. Blood was collected by leukapheresis, and PBMCs were isolated by Ficoll-Histopaque density gradient centrifugation and then cryopreserved in liquid nitrogen vapor phase. Analytical flow cytometry was used to check the purity and quantity of each magnetically sorted T cell population. Genomic DNA was isolated from every sorted fraction and measured by UV absorbance on a Nanodrop 2000c.

Using the deep immunoSEQ assay, multiplex PCR amplified TCR CDR3 regions from genomic DNA. Extracted genomic DNA from each cell subset was spread evenly across all wells of several immunoSEQ 96-well plates, with each plate serving as a replicate. For sorted subsets, 200 to 250 ng of genomic DNA, equivalent to 25,000 to 35,000 T cell genomes, went into each replicate PCR. Purified libraries were quantified with a Qubit 3.0 fluorometer, sized on a Bioanalyzer 2100, and re-quantified with the KAPA Library Quantification kit. A separate single-read 150-cycle Illumina NextSeq 550 flow cell was used to sequence each immunoSEQ 96-well plate. The paper's processing steps were these. Because only junctional sequences without quality scores were contained in the immunoSEQ output, filtering matching that applied to full-length reads could not be performed. Sequences were annotated with PyIR, a Python wrapper for IgBLAST v1.9, and V/J genes and CDR3 were assigned using IMGT germline references. Reads were removed for weak V/J assignments (E-value above 1e-6), missing CDR3, stop codons, out-of-frame junctions, or ambiguous translated residues. V3J clonotypes were defined as sequences sharing an identical inferred V gene, J gene, and CDR3 amino acid sequence. Percentage overlap between repertoires was calculated by dividing the number of shared unique clonotypes by the size of the smaller repertoire. Three approaches were used to assess repertoire richness: RTK rarefaction, the Chao1 estimator, and Recon v2.1 estimates of unobserved clonotypes. For all TCRbeta clonotypes obtained by the gDNA method from four donors, generation probabilities were computed with OLGA. TCRdb carries this immuneACCESS record with in-frame sequences only. Its versions omit some clonotypes, under half of them owing to an unresolved V gene in the studies checked, with the rest unexplained. The V and J calls and clone size are taken from that table; D and trimming were inferred from the DNA. This sample gives millions of clones in total; more than 90% of them show up just once. Of the sample, roughly 0.14% is held by the ten largest clones.

What the authors observed across the whole study: Even with the large sequencing depth, rarefaction of the sorted-subset datasets indicated that sequencing was incomplete. Compared with non-shared clonotypes, clonotypes shared by all four sorted-subset donors had higher generation probabilities. Larger estimated clonotype richness was generally found for naive subsets than for memory subsets. Based on pairwise subsampling, the degree of clonotype sharing among donors was expected to be affected by sequencing depth. About 5% of naive CD4, 3.5% of naive CD8, 2.3% of memory CD4, and around 0.4% of memory CD8 clonotypes were shared across several donors. Sampling was restricted to blood, and TCR repertoires in tissues likely differ from the TCR repertoires found in blood. Because the study included only a small number of donors, the genetic and exposure-history diversity represented was limited.

This clonotype was obtained from a man aged 18 to 29 in good health. The chain was built from TRBV9 and TRBJ2-3; a weak D assignment points to TRBD2 (5 bases agree). What was sequenced was naive CD4+ T cells sorted from blood. This sample's cell subset or site label indicates: CD45RA+ positively selected. This receptor has the CDR3 CASSVAGLAADTQYF. The DNA is as follows: TGTGCCAGCAGCGTAGCGGGGTTGGCCGCGGATACGCAGTATTTT.